The sequence of this T cell receptor (beta chain) was determined in a study of response to subunit inactivated influenza vaccine. General study results and limits: Seasonal influenza vaccination, on each occasion, was suggested by the authors to recruit few new T cells.

MiXCR, run by TCRdb on the RT-PCR reads, gives a single entry per CDR3 protein. This sample has 550,000 to 600,000 distinct CDR3 sequences; 10% to 15% occur once, and the top ten carry 10% to 13%. This clonotype was picked up a small number of times. Antigen: not known. V trimming: 5 bases; J trimming: 5 bases; junction bases outside the gene matches: 13. This CDR3 has 16 residues. Material: PBMCs from blood, obtained on the day of vaccination. The clonotype originates from a man aged 50 to 59 who received an inactivated influenza vaccine. V and J are TRBV12-3 or TRBV12-4 and TRBJ2-7; TRBD1 aligns across 9 bases. Here the CDR3 DNA reads TGTGCCAGCAGTAAGACTCCGGGACAGGGTGGTCACGAGCAGTACTTC. It specifies CASSKTPGQGGHEQYF.